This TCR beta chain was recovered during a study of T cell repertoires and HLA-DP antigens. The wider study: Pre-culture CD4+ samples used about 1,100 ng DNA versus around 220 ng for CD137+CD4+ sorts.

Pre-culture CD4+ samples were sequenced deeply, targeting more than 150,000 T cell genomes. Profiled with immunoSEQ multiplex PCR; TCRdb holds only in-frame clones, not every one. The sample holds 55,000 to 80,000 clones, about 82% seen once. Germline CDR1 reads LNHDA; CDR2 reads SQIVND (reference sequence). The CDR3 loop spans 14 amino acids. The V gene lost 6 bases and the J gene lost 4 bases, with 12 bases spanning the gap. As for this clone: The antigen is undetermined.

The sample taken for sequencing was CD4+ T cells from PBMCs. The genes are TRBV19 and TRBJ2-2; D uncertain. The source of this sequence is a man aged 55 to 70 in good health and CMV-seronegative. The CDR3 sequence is CASSVQSFTGELFF. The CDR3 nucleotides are TGTGCCAGTAGCGTACAGAGCTTCACCGGGGAGCTGTTTTTT.